This T cell receptor (beta chain) was documented in a study of blood T cell repertoires in COVID-19. Study summary: Sites across the United States, Italy and Spain contributed samples from acute and convalescent COVID-19. PBMCs, B-cell-depleted T cells, or T cells provided the cDNA or gDNA that made up the material.

Per the original data handling: Researchers report that nucleated cell counts were estimated from reference gene primer amplification. Using immunoSEQ multiplex PCR, the repertoire was profiled, and TCRdb retains in-frame clones only, with some absent. D and trimming come from the DNA, and the V and J calls and clone size come from that table. Of more than 100,000 clones in the sample, about two thirds were seen once. V was shortened by 2 bases and J by 4 bases, with 12 bases between the two germline ends. The CDR3 loop spans 15 amino acids. Germline lookup yields CDR1 SNHLY and CDR2 FYNNEI. Sequences were obtained from peripheral blood. This TCR came from a human donor with acute or convalescent COVID-19. The donor label of this sample is uncertain. The J gene is TRBJ1-5, the V gene TRBV2, with D possibly TRBD1 on 5 matching bases. The CDR3, as DNA: TGTGCCAGCAGTGAAACAGTCCCAGGGAATCAGCCCCAGCATTTT. Translated: CASSETVPGNQPQHF.